This TCR beta chain was recovered during a study of control samples from healthy donors and cancer patients. The CDR3 covers 17 residues. In germline, CDR1 is LGHDT, CDR2 YNNKEL (reference sequence). The V gene lost 0 bases and the J gene lost 4 bases, with 18 bases spanning the gap. The data were produced by immunoSEQ multiplex PCR, yet TCRdb's version contains in-frame clones alone and is incomplete. This sample has approximately 79,000 clones, with over 75% found just once. Sequencing was done on a sample of blood. The V call is TRBV3-1 (or the pseudogene TRBV3-2), the J call TRBJ1-2; possibly TRBD1 for D (6 bases). This clonotype was sampled from a man aged 45 to 65 in good health. CDR3 sequence: CASSQDISGTPIYGYTF. The CDR3 DNA reads as TGTGCCAGCAGCCAAGATATCTCCGGGACACCGATCTATGGCTACACCTTC.